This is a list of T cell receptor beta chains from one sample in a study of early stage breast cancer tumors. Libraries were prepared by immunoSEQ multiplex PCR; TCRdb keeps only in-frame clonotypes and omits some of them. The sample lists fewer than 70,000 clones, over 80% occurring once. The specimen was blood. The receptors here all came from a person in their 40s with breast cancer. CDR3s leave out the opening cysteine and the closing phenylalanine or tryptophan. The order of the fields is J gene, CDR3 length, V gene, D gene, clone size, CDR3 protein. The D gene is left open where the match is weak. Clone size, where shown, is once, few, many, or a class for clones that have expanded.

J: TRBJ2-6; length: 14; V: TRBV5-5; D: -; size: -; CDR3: ASSSGRDSGANVLT
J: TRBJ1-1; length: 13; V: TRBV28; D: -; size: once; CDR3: ASSLGGAGNTEAF
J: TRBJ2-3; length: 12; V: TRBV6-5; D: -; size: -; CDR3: ASSVSLGLYTQY
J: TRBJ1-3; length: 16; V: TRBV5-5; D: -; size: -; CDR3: ASSLTPSAGGSGNTIY
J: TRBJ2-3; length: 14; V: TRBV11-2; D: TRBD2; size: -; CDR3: ASSLDSPGGSDTQY
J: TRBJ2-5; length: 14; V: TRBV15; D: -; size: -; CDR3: ATSRGRVGLKETQY
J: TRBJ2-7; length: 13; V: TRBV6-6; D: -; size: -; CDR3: ASSYSAGSIYEQY
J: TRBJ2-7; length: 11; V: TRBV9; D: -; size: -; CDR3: ASSPGDSYEQY
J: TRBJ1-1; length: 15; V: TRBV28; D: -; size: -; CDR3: ASSSKLQGWGNTEAF
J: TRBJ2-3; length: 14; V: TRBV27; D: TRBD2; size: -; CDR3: ASSPGTSGSRDTQY
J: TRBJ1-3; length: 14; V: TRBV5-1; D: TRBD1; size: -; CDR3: ASSFGQGSAGNTIY
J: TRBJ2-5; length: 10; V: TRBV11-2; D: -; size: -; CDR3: ASSLDGFNQY
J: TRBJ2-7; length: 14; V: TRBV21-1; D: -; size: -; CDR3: ASSKGGTGNPYEQY
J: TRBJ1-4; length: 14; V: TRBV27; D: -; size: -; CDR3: ASSPRAESVVGKLF
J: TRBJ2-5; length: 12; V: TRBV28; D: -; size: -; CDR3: ASRNYGTQETQY
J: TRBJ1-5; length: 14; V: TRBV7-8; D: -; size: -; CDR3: ASSPAGGWSNQPQH
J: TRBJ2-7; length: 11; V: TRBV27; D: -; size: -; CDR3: ASSLAPSYEQY
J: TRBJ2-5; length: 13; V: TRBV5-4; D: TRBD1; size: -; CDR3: ASSLRTGWGETQY
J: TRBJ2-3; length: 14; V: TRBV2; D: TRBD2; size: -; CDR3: ASSQKTGLAGGRQY
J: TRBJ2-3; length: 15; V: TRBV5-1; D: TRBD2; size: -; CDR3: ASSSTLAGGPGGTQY
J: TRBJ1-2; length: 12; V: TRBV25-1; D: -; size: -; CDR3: ASSEFKVNYGYT
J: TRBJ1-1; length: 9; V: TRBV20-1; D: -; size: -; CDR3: RRDTNTEAF
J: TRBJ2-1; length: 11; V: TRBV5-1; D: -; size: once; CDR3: ASSRGMGNEQF
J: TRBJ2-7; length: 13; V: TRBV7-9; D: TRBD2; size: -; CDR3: ASSKKGLAEGEQY
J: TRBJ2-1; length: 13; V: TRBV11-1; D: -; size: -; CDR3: ASSHERIPYNEQF
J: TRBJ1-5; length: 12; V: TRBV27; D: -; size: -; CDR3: ASSPRTPNQPQH
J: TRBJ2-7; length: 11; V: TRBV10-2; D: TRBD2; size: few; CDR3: ASSETSGSEQY
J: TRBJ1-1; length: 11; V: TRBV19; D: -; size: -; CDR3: ASTPRGATEAF
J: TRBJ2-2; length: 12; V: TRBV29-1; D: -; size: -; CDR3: SVVYPGSSGELF